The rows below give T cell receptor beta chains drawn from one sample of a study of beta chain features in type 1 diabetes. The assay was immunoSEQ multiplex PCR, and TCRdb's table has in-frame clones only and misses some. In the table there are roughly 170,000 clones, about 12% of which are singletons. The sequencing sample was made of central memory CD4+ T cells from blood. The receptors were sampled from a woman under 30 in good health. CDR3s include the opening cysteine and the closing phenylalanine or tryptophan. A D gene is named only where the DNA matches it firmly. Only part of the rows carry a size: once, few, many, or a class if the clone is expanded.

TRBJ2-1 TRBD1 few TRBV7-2 CASSFRDSSYNEQFF TGTGCCAGCAGCTTCCGGGACAGCTCCTACAATGAGCAGTTCTTC
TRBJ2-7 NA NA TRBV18 CASSQSTWQDEQYF TGTGCCAGCTCACAGTCCACGTGGCAGGACGAGCAGTACTTC
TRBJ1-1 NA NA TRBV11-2 CASSFSIGQTNTEAFF TGTGCCAGCAGCTTCTCAATAGGACAGACGAACACTGAAGCTTTCTTT
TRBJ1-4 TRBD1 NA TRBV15 CATSRVGTGGEKLFF TGTGCCACCAGCAGGGTCGGGACAGGGGGCGAAAAACTGTTTTTT
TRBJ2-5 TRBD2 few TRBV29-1 CSTRVAGVGETQYF TGCAGCACCCGGGTAGCGGGAGTAGGGGAGACCCAGTACTTC
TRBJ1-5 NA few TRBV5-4 CASSLDVSTGPQHF TGTGCCAGCAGCTTGGACGTTTCGACAGGGCCCCAGCATTTT
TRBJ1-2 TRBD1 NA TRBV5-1 CASSVGTGNGYTF TGCGCCAGCAGCGTTGGGACAGGCAATGGCTACACCTTC
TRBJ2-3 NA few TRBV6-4 CASSERLANTDTQYF TGTGCCAGCAGTGAACGCCTAGCCAACACAGATACGCAGTATTTT
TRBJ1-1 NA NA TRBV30 CAWSVQSNTEAFF TGTGCCTGGAGTGTACAGTCGAACACTGAAGCTTTCTTT
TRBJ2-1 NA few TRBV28 CASSLEYNEQFF TGTGCCAGCAGTTTAGAGTACAATGAGCAGTTCTTC
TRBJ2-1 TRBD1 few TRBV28 CASRPGQGLGQFF TGTGCCAGCAGACCGGGACAGGGATTGGGACAGTTCTTC
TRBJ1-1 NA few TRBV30 CAWAGMNTEAFF TGTGCCTGGGCGGGGATGAACACTGAAGCTTTCTTT
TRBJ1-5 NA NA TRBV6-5 CATSQGLSNQPQHF TGTGCCACCTCACAGGGCCTTAGCAATCAGCCCCAGCATTTT
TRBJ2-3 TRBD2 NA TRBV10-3 CAISVGLAGGGTDTQYF TGTGCCATCAGCGTCGGACTAGCGGGAGGGGGCACAGATACGCAGTATTTT
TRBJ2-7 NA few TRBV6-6 CASRKQVNYEQYF TGTGCCAGCAGAAAACAGGTGAACTACGAGCAGTACTTC
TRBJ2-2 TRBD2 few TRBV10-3 CAISVRLAANTGELFF TGTGCCATCAGTGTTCGACTAGCGGCGAACACCGGGGAGCTGTTTTTT
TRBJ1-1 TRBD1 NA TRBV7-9 CASSTGTGGTEAFF TGTGCCAGCAGCACGGGGACAGGGGGCACTGAAGCTTTCTTT
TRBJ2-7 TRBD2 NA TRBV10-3 CAIRRLAGVHEQYF TGTGCCATCAGACGACTAGCGGGAGTCCACGAGCAGTACTTC
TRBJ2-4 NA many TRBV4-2 CASSQDRVPKNIQYF TGTGCCAGCAGCCAAGACAGGGTCCCCAAAAACATTCAGTACTTC
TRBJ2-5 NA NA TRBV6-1 CASSVDWKETQYF TGTGCCAGCAGTGTGGACTGGAAAGAGACCCAGTACTTC
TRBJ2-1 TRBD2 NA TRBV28 CASIPAGGPYNEQFF TGTGCCAGCATCCCAGCGGGAGGCCCCTACAATGAGCAGTTCTTC
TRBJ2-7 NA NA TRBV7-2 CASSLRYEQYF TGTGCCAGCAGCTTACGGTACGAGCAGTACTTC
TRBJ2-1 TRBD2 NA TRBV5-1 CASSSGLAIGDEQFF TGCGCCAGCAGTTCGGGACTAGCGATAGGGGATGAGCAGTTCTTC
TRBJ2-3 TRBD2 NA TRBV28 CASSLRAGVDTQYF TGTGCCAGCAGTTTAAGGGCGGGAGTAGATACGCAGTATTTT
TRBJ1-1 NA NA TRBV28 CASSLGVSTEAFF TGTGCCAGCAGTTTAGGAGTGAGCACTGAAGCTTTCTTT
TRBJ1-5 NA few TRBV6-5 CASSAGTNSNQPQHF TGTGCCAGCAGTGCCGGGACAAATAGCAATCAGCCCCAGCATTTT
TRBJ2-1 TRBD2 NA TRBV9 CASSVFPGLADNEQFF TGTGCCAGCAGCGTGTTCCCGGGACTAGCGGACAATGAGCAGTTCTTC
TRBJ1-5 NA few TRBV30 CACTTAINQPQHF TGTGCCTGTACGACAGCTATAAATCAGCCCCAGCATTTT
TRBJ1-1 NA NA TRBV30 CAWTGAGNTEAFF TGTGCCTGGACAGGGGCCGGAAACACTGAAGCTTTCTTT
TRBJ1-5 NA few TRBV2 CASRAGTVGNQPQHF TGTGCCAGCAGAGCTGGGACTGTTGGGAATCAGCCCCAGCATTTT
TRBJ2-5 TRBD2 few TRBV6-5 CASSYHSGSQETQYF TGTGCCAGCAGTTACCACAGCGGGAGCCAAGAGACCCAGTACTTC
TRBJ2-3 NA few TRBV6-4 CASSESGTDTQYF TGTGCCAGCAGTGAATCGGGGACAGATACGCAGTATTTT
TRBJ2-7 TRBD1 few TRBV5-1 CASPTRGLTGDDYEQYF TGCGCCAGCCCGACCAGGGGGCTGACAGGGGATGACTACGAGCAGTACTTC
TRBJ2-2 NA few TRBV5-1 CASSLGVEAGELFF TGCGCCAGCAGCTTGGGAGTCGAGGCCGGGGAGCTGTTTTTT
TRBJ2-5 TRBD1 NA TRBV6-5 CASSRDRAETQYF TGTGCCAGCAGTCGGGACAGGGCAGAGACCCAGTACTTC
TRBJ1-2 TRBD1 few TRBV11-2 CASSSTGTHYGYTF TGTGCCAGCAGCTCGACAGGGACCCACTATGGCTACACCTTC
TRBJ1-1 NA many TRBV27 CASRFDRHTEAFF TGTGCCAGCAGATTCGACAGGCACACTGAAGCTTTCTTT
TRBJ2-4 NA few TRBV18 CASSPPTINIQYF TGTGCCAGCTCACCACCAACAATCAACATTCAGTACTTC
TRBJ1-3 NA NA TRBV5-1 CASSPGTTTTIYF TGCGCCAGCAGCCCCGGGACAACAACTACCATATATTTT
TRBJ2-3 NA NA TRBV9 CASSAMDTQYF TGTGCCAGCAGCGCTATGGATACGCAGTATTTT
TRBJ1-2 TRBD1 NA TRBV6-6 CASSSTGTAYGYTF TGTGCCAGCAGTTCCACCGGGACAGCTTACGGCTACACCTTC
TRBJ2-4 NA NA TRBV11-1 CASSPEGVGVKNIQYF TGTGCCAGCAGCCCAGAGGGAGTCGGGGTCAAAAACATTCAGTACTTC
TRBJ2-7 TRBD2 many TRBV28 CASSFRAGASYEQYF TGTGCCAGCAGTTTTCGGGCGGGAGCGTCCTACGAGCAGTACTTC
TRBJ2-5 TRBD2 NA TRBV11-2 CASSLMLAGGKETQYF TGTGCCAGCAGCTTAATGCTAGCGGGAGGTAAAGAGACCCAGTACTTC
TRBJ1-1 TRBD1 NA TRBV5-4 CASSLAQGGATEAFF TGTGCCAGCAGCTTAGCACAGGGGGGAGCCACTGAAGCTTTCTTT
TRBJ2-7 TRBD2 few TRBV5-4 CASSLRAGVTYEQYF TGTGCCAGCAGCTTAAGAGCGGGAGTCACCTACGAGCAGTACTTC
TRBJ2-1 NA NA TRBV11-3 CASSLSRSSYNEQFF TGTGCCAGCAGCTTATCTAGGAGCTCCTACAATGAGCAGTTCTTC
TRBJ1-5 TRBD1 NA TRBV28 CASSLGGYSNQPQHF TGTGCCAGCAGTCTAGGGGGCTATAGCAATCAGCCCCAGCATTTT
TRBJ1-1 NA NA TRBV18 CASSPIIRDTEAFF TGTGCCAGCTCACCGATCATACGGGACACTGAAGCTTTCTTT
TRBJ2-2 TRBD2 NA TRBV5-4 CASSSGTSGNTGELFF TGTGCCAGCAGTTCTGGGACTAGCGGAAACACCGGGGAGCTGTTTTTT
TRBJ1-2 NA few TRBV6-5 CASSYSASSRAYTF TGTGCCAGCAGTTACTCAGCGTCCTCAAGAGCCTACACCTTC
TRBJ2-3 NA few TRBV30 CAWKRSEITDTQYF TGTGCCTGGAAAAGATCGGAGATCACAGATACGCAGTATTTT
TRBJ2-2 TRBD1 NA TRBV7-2 CASSMGQGNTGELFF TGTGCCAGCAGCATGGGACAGGGGAACACCGGGGAGCTGTTTTTT
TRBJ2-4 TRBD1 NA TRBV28 CASIQQGKNIQYF TGTGCCAGCATCCAACAGGGGAAGAACATTCAGTACTTC
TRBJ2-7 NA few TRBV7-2 CASSSPYEQYF TGTGCCAGCAGCTCTCCCTACGAGCAGTACTTC
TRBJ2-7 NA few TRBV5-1 CASSFPGKYEQYF TGCGCCAGCAGCTTCCCAGGGAAGTACGAGCAGTACTTC
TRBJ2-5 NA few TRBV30 CAWSVAGYQETQYF TGTGCCTGGAGTGTGGCAGGGTACCAAGAGACCCAGTACTTC
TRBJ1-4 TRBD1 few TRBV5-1 CASSPPTGSGEKLFF TGCGCCAGCAGCCCTCCGACAGGGAGTGGGGAAAAACTGTTTTTT
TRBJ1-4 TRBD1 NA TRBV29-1 CSALTGQSNEKLFF TGCAGCGCCCTGACAGGGCAGTCCAATGAAAAACTGTTTTTT